A selection of T cell receptor beta chains follows, all from one sample in a study of beta chain features in type 1 diabetes. TCRdb's copy holds only in-frame clones and misses some; the assay was immunoSEQ multiplex PCR. Of under 800,000 clones in the sample, around 16% are singletons; the top ten hold approximately 0.093%. Sequencing input: naive CD4+ T cells from blood. Source of these receptors: a young man in good health. The CDR3 runs from the conserved cysteine through the conserved F or W. The order of the fields is V gene, clone size, J gene, D gene, CDR3 protein, CDR3 DNA. D genes are given only for firm matches. Clone size is stated in some rows and not others, as once, few, many or a class when expanded.

TRBV5-4	-	TRBJ2-1	-	CASSLGIQGDEQFF	TGTGCCAGCAGCTTGGGGATCCAGGGTGATGAGCAGTTCTTC
TRBV5-1	few	TRBJ2-5	-	CASSLDGRPLETQYF	TGCGCCAGCAGCTTGGATGGCAGGCCCTTGGAGACCCAGTACTTC
TRBV7-9	few	TRBJ2-1	-	CASRPPPGLFRREQFF	TGTGCCAGCAGGCCCCCTCCAGGGCTGTTTAGGCGTGAGCAGTTCTTC
TRBV6-5	-	TRBJ2-7	TRBD1	CASSYPGQGYEQYF	TGTGCCAGCAGTTACCCGGGACAGGGGTACGAGCAGTACTTC
TRBV7-2	few	TRBJ1-5	TRBD1	CASSHRQGPSYSNQPQHF	TGTGCCAGCAGCCACCGACAGGGTCCATCGTATAGCAATCAGCCCCAGCATTTT
TRBV30	few	TRBJ2-3	-	CAWSALTPGLSTDTQYF	TGTGCCTGGAGTGCACTCACCCCTGGACTCAGCACAGATACGCAGTATTTT
TRBV7-9	-	TRBJ2-5	TRBD1	CASSSMTGVWGETQYF	TGTGCCAGCAGCTCCATGACAGGGGTATGGGGAGAGACCCAGTACTTC
TRBV10-3	-	TRBJ1-1	-	CAIRAELEAFF	TGTGCCATCAGGGCGGAGCTCGAAGCTTTCTTT
TRBV5-4	-	TRBJ1-2	-	CASRPQQGGYGYTF	TGTGCCAGCAGGCCCCAACAGGGTGGCTATGGCTACACCTTC
TRBV28	-	TRBJ2-3	-	CASSRLGGTDTQYF	TGTGCCAGCAGTCGTTTAGGTGGCACAGATACGCAGTATTTT
TRBV10-3	many	TRBJ1-2	-	CATGQPNYGYTF	TGTGCCACCGGACAGCCTAACTATGGCTACACCTTC
TRBV6-6	-	TRBJ1-5	TRBD1	CASSAGTVSNQPQHF	TGTGCCAGCAGTGCCGGGACAGTTAGCAATCAGCCCCAGCATTTT
TRBV18	few	TRBJ2-7	-	CASSPPSKSEQYF	TGTGCCAGCTCACCACCCTCTAAAAGCGAGCAGTACTTC
TRBV7-2	-	TRBJ1-3	TRBD1	CASSTLTGGSYTIYF	TGTGCCAGCAGCACCCTCACAGGGGGCAGCTACACCATATATTTT
TRBV5-1	-	TRBJ2-3	-	CASSLTYITDTQYF	TGCGCCAGCAGCTTGACTTACATCACAGATACGCAGTATTTT
TRBV7-3	-	TRBJ1-2	-	CASSKGTAMEGYTF	TGTGCCAGCAGCAAAGGGACCGCCATGGAGGGCTACACCTTC
TRBV4-2	few	TRBJ2-5	-	CASSQEPGYFGETQYF	TGTGCCAGCAGCCAAGAACCGGGTTACTTCGGGGAGACCCAGTACTTC
TRBV10-3	few	TRBJ2-7	TRBD2	CAISEGASGSSYEQYF	TGTGCCATCAGTGAGGGGGCTAGCGGGAGCTCCTACGAGCAGTACTTC
TRBV7-3	few	TRBJ2-2	-	CASSPKLGTGELFF	TGTGCCAGCAGCCCCAAACTAGGGACCGGGGAGCTGTTTTTT
TRBV6-5	few	TRBJ2-3	-	CAGTDTQYF	TGTGCCGGCACAGATACGCAGTATTTT
TRBV5-4	-	TRBJ2-7	TRBD1	CASSPGQNTYEQYF	TGTGCCAGCAGCCCGGGACAGAACACCTACGAGCAGTACTTC
TRBV19	-	TRBJ1-5	-	CASSRQWENQPQHF	TGTGCCAGTAGTAGGCAGTGGGAGAATCAGCCCCAGCATTTT
TRBV23-1	few	TRBJ1-3	TRBD1	CASSLEGTAGNTIYF	TGCGCCAGCAGTCTAGAAGGGACAGCTGGAAACACCATATATTTT
TRBV28	few	TRBJ1-2	-	CASRSGFWANYGYTF	TGTGCCAGCAGATCAGGGTTTTGGGCTAACTATGGCTACACCTTC
TRBV5-8	few	TRBJ2-7	TRBD2	CASSPIGTSFPVGAYEQYF	TGTGCCAGCAGCCCGATTGGGACTAGCTTCCCCGTCGGGGCCTACGAGCAGTACTTC
TRBV14	-	TRBJ1-4	TRBD1	CASSPLTGTGLEKLFF	TGTGCCAGCAGCCCCCTAACCGGGACAGGGCTAGAAAAACTGTTTTTT
TRBV4-3	-	TRBJ1-2	-	CASSQSTGFRNTF	TGCGCCAGCAGCCAGTCAACGGGGTTCCGAAACACCTTC
TRBV28	-	TRBJ2-7	-	CAISGTLYEQYF	TGTGCCATCTCGGGGACCCTTTACGAGCAGTACTTC
TRBV6-1	-	TRBJ1-6	-	CASSEVRYRIDF	TGTGCCAGCAGTGAAGTGCGGTATAGAATCGACTTT
TRBV18	-	TRBJ1-5	-	CASSPGQPNQPQHF	TGTGCCAGCTCACCGGGGCAGCCTAATCAGCCCCAGCATTTT
TRBV4-2	few	TRBJ2-7	-	CASSPLGRSNYEQYF	TGTGCCAGCAGCCCGCTCGGGCGTTCCAACTACGAGCAGTACTTC
TRBV11-2	-	TRBJ2-3	TRBD2	CASSLALWGLGSTDTQYF	TGTGCCAGCAGCTTAGCTTTATGGGGACTAGGCTCCACAGATACGCAGTATTTT
TRBV7-3	few	TRBJ2-3	-	CASSLMGAGTDTQYF	TGTGCCAGCAGCTTAATGGGGGCTGGCACAGATACGCAGTATTTT
TRBV21-1	-	TRBJ2-3	-	CASSKVVAGTDTQYF	TGTGCCAGCAGCAAAGTTGTTGCGGGGACAGATACGCAGTATTTT
TRBV7-9	-	TRBJ1-1	TRBD1	CASSLRDRGTEAFF	TGTGCCAGCAGCCTCCGGGACAGGGGGACTGAAGCTTTCTTT
TRBV2	-	TRBJ1-6	-	CASSDRQGHNSPLHF	TGTGCCAGCAGTGACCGCCAGGGACATAATTCACCCCTCCACTTT
TRBV18	-	TRBJ2-3	-	CASSPESTDTQYF	TGTGCCAGCTCACCCGAAAGCACAGATACGCAGTATTTT
TRBV4-3	-	TRBJ2-5	TRBD2	CASSQETGGREAQYF	TGCGCCAGCAGCCAAGAAACCGGGGGGAGGGAGGCCCAGTACTTC
TRBV20-1	-	TRBJ1-2	TRBD1	CSAGQWYGYTF	TGCAGTGCGGGACAGTGGTATGGCTACACCTTC
TRBV10-3	-	TRBJ2-1	TRBD2	CAISGRLAGDRDEQFF	TGTGCCATCAGTGGCAGACTAGCGGGAGACAGAGATGAGCAGTTCTTC
TRBV29-1	-	TRBJ1-2	-	CSVSEGTNYGYTF	TGCAGCGTTTCAGAGGGGACTAACTATGGCTACACCTTC
TRBV5-1	few	TRBJ2-4	TRBD2	CASSTPGLAGLNIQYF	TGCGCCAGCAGCACTCCGGGACTAGCGGGATTAAACATTCAGTACTTC
TRBV7-2	few	TRBJ2-1	-	CASSLDRGTYNEQFF	TGTGCCAGCAGCTTAGACCGAGGGACCTACAATGAGCAGTTCTTC
TRBV25-1	-	TRBJ2-7	-	CASSGRVPYEQYF	TGTGCCAGCAGTGGAAGGGTTCCCTACGAGCAGTACTTC
TRBV30	few	TRBJ2-5	-	CAWSVPASAQYF	TGTGCCTGGAGTGTCCCGGCTTCGGCCCAGTACTTC
TRBV6-6	-	TRBJ1-1	-	CASSYSSLMNTEAFF	TGTGCCAGCAGTTACTCGAGCCTCATGAACACTGAAGCTTTCTTT
TRBV7-8	few	TRBJ2-3	TRBD2	CASKLREVSDTQYF	TGTGCCAGCAAGCTGCGGGAGGTCTCAGATACGCAGTATTTT
TRBV18	few	TRBJ1-1	TRBD1	CASSSTGTGTEAFF	TGTGCCAGCTCATCTACGGGGACAGGCACTGAAGCTTTCTTT
TRBV9	few	TRBJ1-1	TRBD1	CASSPRDSGYTEAFF	TGTGCCAGCAGCCCCCGGGACAGCGGGTACACTGAAGCTTTCTTT
TRBV6-5	few	TRBJ1-2	-	CASSYSRVVGYGYTF	TGTGCCAGCAGTTACTCGAGGGTGGTGGGCTATGGCTACACCTTC
TRBV7-3	-	TRBJ1-1	-	CASSLIMNTEAFF	TGTGCCAGCAGCTTAATAATGAACACTGAAGCTTTCTTT
TRBV2	few	TRBJ2-2	TRBD1	CASSWTGSPTGELFF	TGTGCCAGCAGTTGGACAGGGTCACCCACCGGGGAGCTGTTTTTT
TRBV30	few	TRBJ2-7	-	CAWSVIAQSGEQYF	TGTGCCTGGAGTGTAATCGCACAGTCGGGCGAGCAGTACTTC
TRBV5-1	-	TRBJ2-1	TRBD1	CASSHDRGGNEQFF	TGCGCCAGCAGCCACGACAGGGGCGGCAATGAGCAGTTCTTC
TRBV7-3	few	TRBJ1-2	TRBD1	CASSLSGQGLYGYTF	TGTGCCAGCAGCTTATCGGGACAGGGTCTCTATGGCTACACCTTC